This TCR beta chain derives from a study of blood T cell repertoires in COVID-19. Whole-study context: COVID-19 samples, acute and convalescent, were from the United States, Italy and Spain.

Residents of under 25 US areas, aged about 18 to 95 years, made up the participants. V was shortened by 4 bases and J by 0 bases, with 14 bases between the two germline ends. The CDR3 sequence is 16 residues long. Germline V gene lookup returns CDR1 SGHTA and CDR2 FQGNSA. The protocol was immunoSEQ multiplex PCR, while the TCRdb copy is restricted to in-frame clones and leaves out a portion. The repertoire has hundreds of thousands of clones, more than 80% of them found once; the top ten carry around 1%. The sample was PBMCs or T cells enriched from blood (not recorded which). The chain couples TRBV7-2 to TRBJ2-3; a possible D gene is TRBD1 (6 bases). This clonotype was sampled from a man between 18 and 35 years old who had recovered from COVID-19. The DNA for the CDR3 is TGTGCCAGCAGCTCGCAGGGGATAACTAGCACAGATACGCAGTATTTT. Protein product: CASSSQGITSTDTQYF.